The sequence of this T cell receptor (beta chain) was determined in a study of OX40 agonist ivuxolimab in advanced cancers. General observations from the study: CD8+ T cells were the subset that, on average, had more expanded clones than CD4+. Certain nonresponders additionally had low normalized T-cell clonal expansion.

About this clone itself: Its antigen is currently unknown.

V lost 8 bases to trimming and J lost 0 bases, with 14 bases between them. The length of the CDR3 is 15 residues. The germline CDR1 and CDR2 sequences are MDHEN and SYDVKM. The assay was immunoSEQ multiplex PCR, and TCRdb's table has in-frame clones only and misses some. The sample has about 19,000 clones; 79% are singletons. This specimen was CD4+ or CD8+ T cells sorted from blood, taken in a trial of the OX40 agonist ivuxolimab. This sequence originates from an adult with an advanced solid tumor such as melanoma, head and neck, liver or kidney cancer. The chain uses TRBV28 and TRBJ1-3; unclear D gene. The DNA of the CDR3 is TGTGCCAGCGAAATTTCGGGAATCTCTGGAAACACCATATATTTT. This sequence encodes CASEISGISGNTIYF.